A selection of T cell receptor beta chains follows, all from one sample in a study of blood T cell repertoires in COVID-19. This table comes from immunoSEQ multiplex PCR, and its TCRdb copy is limited to in-frame clones, with some not included. The sample carries roughly 49,000 clones, around 83% recorded once. Sample: peripheral blood. The origin of the receptors is a woman at least 80 years old with acute or convalescent COVID-19. Both conserved end residues are part of each CDR3. The D gene is left open where the match is weak. Rows give clone size only sometimes, using once, few, many, or a class for an expanded clone.

TRBD2,TRBJ2-7,TRBV6-8,.,CASTHWLAGGPAIPGYEQYF,TGTGCCAGCACCCACTGGCTAGCGGGGGGACCCGCCATCCCGGGGTACGAGCAGTACTTC
TRBD2,TRBJ2-5,TRBV5-1,.,CASSLVTSLSKETQYF,TGCGCCAGCAGCTTGGTGACTAGCCTCTCAAAAGAGACCCAGTACTTC
TRBD1,TRBJ2-5,TRBV23-1,.,CASSQSPGQGCSETQYF,TGCGCCAGCAGTCAATCGCCGGGACAGGGGTGCTCGGAGACCCAGTACTTC
TRBD2,TRBJ2-3,TRBV19,.,CASSRTSGVRDTQYF,TGTGCCAGTAGTAGGACTAGCGGGGTGAGAGATACGCAGTATTTT
.,TRBJ1-5,TRBV7-8,.,CASSSGDIRNQPQHF,TGTGCCAGCAGCTCCGGGGATATCCGAAATCAGCCCCAGCATTTT
.,TRBJ2-3,TRBV11-3,.,CASSRGSTDTQYF,TGTGCCAGCAGCAGGGGAAGCACAGATACGCAGTATTTT
TRBD1,TRBJ1-1,TRBV19,.,CASSIVSAGGTEAFF,TGTGCCAGTAGTATAGTGTCAGCAGGGGGCACTGAAGCTTTCTTT
.,TRBJ1-2,TRBV4-1,.,CASSQGYGTYNTF,TGCGCCAGCAGCCAAGGGTACGGGACATACAACACCTTC
.,TRBJ2-3,TRBV6-6,.,CASSPQGRASTDTQYF,TGTGCCAGCAGCCCGCAGGGGCGGGCTAGCACAGATACGCAGTATTTT
TRBD2,TRBJ2-2,TRBV5-1,few,CASSYHSGGDTGELFF,TGCGCCAGCAGCTACCATAGCGGGGGGGACACCGGGGAGCTGTTTTTT
.,TRBJ1-4,TRBV6-1,.,CASSEGWGGEKLFF,TGTGCCAGCAGTGAAGGTTGGGGGGGTGAAAAACTGTTTTTT
TRBD1,TRBJ1-1,TRBV27,.,CASSPAGTEALKAFF,TGTGCCAGCAGTCCGGCCGGGACAGAAGCCCTGAAAGCTTTCTTT
TRBD2,TRBJ2-3,TRBV5-1,.,CATANSGGTDTQYF,TGCGCCACCGCTAATAGCGGGGGGACAGATACGCAGTATTTT
.,TRBJ2-7,TRBV7-8,.,CASSLVQGTYEQYF,TGTGCCAGCAGCTTAGTTCAGGGAACCTACGAGCAGTACTTC
TRBD1,TRBJ2-1,TRBV11-1,once,CASSLDGTASYNEQFF,TGTGCCAGCAGCTTAGACGGGACAGCCTCCTACAATGAGCAGTTCTTC
TRBD1,TRBJ1-4,TRBV19,.,CASTQKGQPNEKLFF,TGTGCCAGTACCCAAAAGGGACAGCCAAATGAAAAACTGTTTTTT
.,TRBJ2-1,TRBV11-3,few,CASSSSGYPYNEQFF,TGTGCCAGCAGCTCATCAGGGTATCCCTACAATGAGCAGTTCTTC
TRBD2,TRBJ2-1,TRBV10-1,.,CASSDSRLAVNEQFF,TGCGCCAGCAGTGATTCGAGGCTAGCGGTCAATGAGCAGTTCTTC
TRBD1,TRBJ1-2,TRBV27,.,CASSLHARTGGENYGYTF,TGTGCCAGCAGTTTGCATGCCAGGACAGGGGGCGAGAACTATGGCTACACCTTC
.,TRBJ2-5,TRBV7-9,.,CASSLGATEEETQYF,TGTGCCAGCAGCTTAGGAGCCACGGAGGAGGAGACCCAGTACTTC
TRBD1,TRBJ1-1,TRBV30,.,CAWSAPRTGGTGWTEAFF,TGTGCCTGGAGTGCCCCACGGACAGGGGGCACAGGGTGGACTGAAGCTTTCTTT
.,TRBJ2-3,TRBV3-1/TRBV3-2,.,CASSAQGRTDTQYF,TGTGCCAGCAGCGCCCAGGGGCGCACAGATACGCAGTATTTT
.,TRBJ1-5,TRBV24-1,.,CATSDRTVSNQPQHF,TGTGCCACCAGTGATAGGACAGTCAGCAATCAGCCCCAGCATTTT
TRBD1,TRBJ2-7,TRBV19,.,CASSAGGYEQYF,TGTGCCAGTAGCGCAGGGGGCTACGAGCAGTACTTC
.,TRBJ2-3,TRBV5-1,.,CASSIQSGSTDTQYF,TGCGCCAGCAGCATACAGAGCGGGAGCACAGATACGCAGTATTTT
TRBD1,TRBJ1-6,TRBV19,few,CASSIGQGAGSPLHF,TGTGCCAGTAGTATCGGACAGGGGGCGGGTTCACCCCTCCACTTT
TRBD2,TRBJ2-3,TRBV11-2,.,CASSFVIAGGPSTDTQYF,TGTGCCAGCAGCTTCGTGATAGCGGGGGGACCTAGCACAGATACGCAGTATTTT
TRBD1,TRBJ1-2,TRBV5-4,once,CASSFGAGGDIGDYGYTF,TGTGCCAGCAGCTTTGGGGCAGGGGGCGATATTGGAGACTATGGCTACACCTTC
.,TRBJ2-7,TRBV9,.,CASSVTPYEQYF,TGTGCCAGCAGCGTAACTCCCTACGAGCAGTACTTC
.,TRBJ1-1,TRBV11-2,.,CASSLIGNTEAFF,TGTGCCAGCAGCTTAATCGGGAACACTGAAGCTTTCTTT
.,TRBJ1-4,TRBV7-9,few,CATDGGGLNEKLFF,TGTGCCACCGATGGGGGAGGGTTAAATGAAAAACTGTTTTTT
.,TRBJ2-7,TRBV6-5,.,CASRRMSRVELEQYF,TGTGCCAGTCGGAGAATGTCCAGGGTTGAGCTCGAGCAGTACTTC
TRBD1,TRBJ2-7,TRBV29-1,.,CSAGQGNNEQYF,TGCAGCGCTGGACAGGGAAACAACGAGCAGTACTTC
TRBD1,TRBJ2-5,TRBV9,.,CASSAGTGGSETQYF,TGTGCCAGCAGCGCCGGGACAGGGGGCTCGGAGACCCAGTACTTC
.,TRBJ1-1,TRBV7-2,.,CASSFGQLEAFF,TGTGCCAGCAGCTTCGGACAGCTTGAAGCTTTCTTT
TRBD1,TRBJ1-5,TRBV19,few,CASSGAGGYQPQHF,TGTGCCAGTAGTGGGGCAGGGGGCTATCAGCCCCAGCATTTT
TRBD1,TRBJ1-2,TRBV7-9,once,CASSPWTGEGGYTF,TGTGCCAGCAGCCCCTGGACAGGGGAGGGTGGCTACACCTTC
.,TRBJ1-1,TRBV9,.,CASSSTPGNTEAFF,TGTGCCAGCAGCTCGACCCCGGGAAACACTGAAGCTTTCTTT
TRBD2,TRBJ2-5,TRBV6-2/TRBV6-3,.,CASSRGLAGVGETQYF,TGTGCCAGCAGCCGTGGACTAGCGGGGGTGGGCGAGACCCAGTACTTC
.,TRBJ1-1,TRBV3-1/TRBV3-2,.,CASSQDLDSEAFF,TGTGCCAGCAGCCAAGATTTGGACAGTGAAGCTTTCTTT
.,TRBJ1-1,TRBV9,.,CASSGPTANTEAFF,TGTGCCAGCAGCGGACCCACAGCAAACACTGAAGCTTTCTTT
.,TRBJ1-6,TRBV3-1/TRBV3-2,.,CASSHRQIDNSPLHF,TGTGCCAGCAGCCACAGACAGATAGATAATTCACCCCTCCACTTT
TRBD2,TRBJ2-1,TRBV2,.,CASTRLPSSGGRRWQFF,TGTGCCAGCACACGACTTCCATCTAGCGGGGGGAGGAGGTGGCAGTTCTTC
TRBD1,TRBJ1-1,TRBV3-1/TRBV3-2,.,CASSQDRGQASNTEAFF,TGTGCCAGCAGCCAAGACCGGGGACAGGCTTCGAACACTGAAGCTTTCTTT
TRBD2,TRBJ2-2,TRBV5-1,.,CASSLELAGYTGELFF,TGCGCCAGCAGCTTGGAACTAGCGGGGTACACCGGGGAGCTGTTTTTT
TRBD1,TRBJ2-7,TRBV5-1,.,CASSLDGTGSYEQYF,TGCGCCAGCAGCTTGGACGGGACAGGGTCCTACGAGCAGTACTTC
.,TRBJ1-2,TRBV12-3/TRBV12-4,once,CASSLSSDYGYTF,TGTGCCAGCAGTTTATCATCAGACTATGGCTACACCTTC
TRBD1,TRBJ1-3,TRBV5-4,once,CASSPDRAADTIYF,TGTGCCAGCAGCCCTGACAGGGCGGCGGACACCATATATTTT
TRBD1,TRBJ1-5,TRBV27,.,CASRQGPNQPQHF,TGTGCCAGCAGACAGGGGCCAAATCAGCCCCAGCATTTT
TRBD1,TRBJ2-1,TRBV10-1,few,CASSGLRQGFYNEQFF,TGCGCCAGCAGTGGGCTTAGACAGGGTTTCTACAATGAGCAGTTCTTC
TRBD1,TRBJ1-3,TRBV20-1,.,CSASWTGVGNTIYF,TGCAGTGCTAGTTGGACAGGGGTTGGAAACACCATATATTTT
TRBD2,TRBJ2-7,TRBV5-4,few,CASSLAAGTSGGRLYEQYF,TGTGCCAGCAGCTTGGCAGCCGGGACTAGCGGGGGACGGCTCTACGAGCAGTACTTC
TRBD1,TRBJ1-2,TRBV7-2,.,CASSSNRGSIYGYTF,TGTGCCAGCAGCTCCAACAGGGGAAGTATCTATGGCTACACCTTC
TRBD1,TRBJ1-2,TRBV7-9,.,CASSPKTGANYGYTF,TGTGCCAGCAGCCCAAAGACAGGGGCGAACTATGGCTACACCTTC
.,TRBJ2-5,TRBV3-1/TRBV3-2,.,CASSQWQAQETQYF,TGTGCCAGCAGCCAATGGCAGGCTCAAGAGACCCAGTACTTC
TRBD2,TRBJ2-5,TRBV9,.,CASSRSGGAPGETQYF,TGTGCCAGCAGTCGCTCCGGGGGGGCCCCCGGAGAGACCCAGTACTTC
.,TRBJ1-5,TRBV7-9,.,CASSSRAGNQPQHF,TGTGCCAGCAGCTCCCGCGCGGGCAATCAGCCCCAGCATTTT